Listed below are T cell receptor beta chains from one sample, sequenced in a study of cytotoxic CD8 clonotypes in ibrutinib-treated CLL. Sequencing was performed with immunoSEQ multiplex PCR; in TCRdb, only in-frame clones are kept and a portion is missing. The table has roughly 160,000 clones, over 65% seen once. The source material was PBMCs, sampled after 12 months of ibrutinib treatment. These TCRs come from a human donor with chronic lymphocytic leukemia. CDR3s include the opening cysteine and the closing phenylalanine or tryptophan. The D gene is left open where the match is weak. Where a row states a size, it is once, few, many or the class of an expanded clone; other rows omit it.

TGTGCCAGTAGTATAGAGGCGAATCCCCGCAATCAGCCCCAGCATTTT	CASSIEANPRNQPQHF	16	TRBV19	-	-	TRBJ1-5
TGTGCCAGCAGCCCCGGCGGATCTGGGGCCAACGTCCTGACTTTC	CASSPGGSGANVLTF	15	TRBV9	-	-	TRBJ2-6
TGTGCCAGCAGCGCCGGGACAGGGGGTACCACTGAAGCTTTCTTT	CASSAGTGGTTEAFF	15	TRBV5-5	-	TRBD1	TRBJ1-1
TGCGCCAGCAGCTTGATCCCCGGATGGGATACGCAGTATTTT	CASSLIPGWDTQYF	14	TRBV5-1	-	-	TRBJ2-3
TGTGCCAGCAGCTTGGTACTGAGCACAGATACGCAGTATTTT	CASSLVLSTDTQYF	14	TRBV5-5	-	-	TRBJ2-3
TGTGCCAGCAGTTACTCGCCTGGGACTACAACCGGGGAGCTGTTTTTT	CASSYSPGTTTGELFF	16	TRBV6-5	-	TRBD2	TRBJ2-2
TGTGCCAGCAGCTTATGGTCTTCAGGCGAGCAGTACTTC	CASSLWSSGEQYF	13	TRBV5-6	once	-	TRBJ2-7
TGTGCCAGCAGCTCGCGGACAGCAACCTACGAGCAGTACTTC	CASSSRTATYEQYF	14	TRBV5-5	-	-	TRBJ2-7
TGTGCCTGGACTCCCATTGGGAAGCGGGGGGCCGCCTACGAGCAGTACTTC	CAWTPIGKRGAAYEQYF	17	TRBV30	once	TRBD2	TRBJ2-7
TGTGCCAGCAGCACCGGACTAGCGGGAGGTACCGGGGAGCTGTTTTTT	CASSTGLAGGTGELFF	16	TRBV5-4	-	TRBD2	TRBJ2-2
TGTGCCAGCAGCTTCCGTCATCCGGGACAGGGGGTCCACACCATATATTTT	CASSFRHPGQGVHTIYF	17	TRBV7-2	-	TRBD1	TRBJ1-3
TGCAGCCAATACCGGACAGCGGGGGATACGCAGTATTTT	CSQYRTAGDTQYF	13	TRBV29-1	-	-	TRBJ2-3
TGCAGTGCTAGTCCAGAAGCTTTCTTT	CSASPEAFF	9	TRBV20-1	-	-	TRBJ1-1
TGCGCCAGCAGCCAAGATATTTATCAGCCCCAGCATTTT	CASSQDIYQPQHF	13	TRBV4-1	-	-	TRBJ1-5
TGTGCCAGTAGTACCCGGGACAGGGGGCTTGATGGGGCCAACGTCCTGACTTTC	CASSTRDRGLDGANVLTF	18	TRBV19	-	TRBD1	TRBJ2-6
TGTGCACATAACACCCGCACAGATACGCAGTATTTT	CAHNTRTDTQYF	12	TRBV6-1	-	-	TRBJ2-3
TGTGCCATCAGCAGGACAGGGGATAGCAATCAGCCCCAGCATTTT	CAISRTGDSNQPQHF	15	TRBV10-3	few	TRBD1	TRBJ1-5
TGTGCCAGCAGAATGACAGGGTCGGACCCCGAAACTTTCTTT	CASRMTGSDPETFF	14	TRBV6-5	-	TRBD1	TRBJ1-1
TGTGCCACCAGCAGAGATCTGGGTGCTCTAGTTGGCAACACTGAAGCTTTCTTT	CATSRDLGALVGNTEAFF	18	TRBV15	-	-	TRBJ1-1
TGTGCCAGCAGCTTAGAAATGGCTAGCGGGGGAAAAGATACGCAGTATTTT	CASSLEMASGGKDTQYF	17	TRBV7-2	-	TRBD2	TRBJ2-3
TGTGCCAGCAGCTTATACGGCGAGCAGTACTTC	CASSLYGEQYF	11	TRBV11-3	-	-	TRBJ2-7
TGTGCCAGCAGCCCCGGGGGGGCCGGAAACATTCAGTACTTC	CASSPGGAGNIQYF	14	TRBV5-4	-	TRBD2	TRBJ2-4
TGTGCCTGGAGTGTACATAGGGGATTATATGGCTACACCTTC	CAWSVHRGLYGYTF	14	TRBV30	once	-	TRBJ1-2
TGTGCCAGCAGTTACTCACCGACGACAGCTAAGTATGGCTACACCTTC	CASSYSPTTAKYGYTF	16	TRBV6-6	few	-	TRBJ1-2
TGTGCCAGCAGCCCGACTAGCGGGAGAACCAATGAGCAGTTCTTC	CASSPTSGRTNEQFF	15	TRBV5-5	-	TRBD2	TRBJ2-1
TGTGCCAGCAGCGACCGGGACAGGGGGCTCGAGCAGTACTTC	CASSDRDRGLEQYF	14	TRBV4-2	-	TRBD1	TRBJ2-7
TGCGCCAGCAGCTTGGGCTACAGGGGGGGAGATACGCAGTATTTT	CASSLGYRGGDTQYF	15	TRBV5-1	-	-	TRBJ2-3
TGTGCCAGCAGCCACGCCGGGACCTCCCCCTACGAGCAGTACTTC	CASSHAGTSPYEQYF	15	TRBV5-8	-	-	TRBJ2-7
TGTGCCAGCAGCTTCCCTCAGGGCGAAAAACTGTTTTTT	CASSFPQGEKLFF	13	TRBV5-6	-	-	TRBJ1-4
TGTGCCAGCAGTGAAGGGATGGGGGGCGGTTACTATGGCTACACCTTC	CASSEGMGGGYYGYTF	16	TRBV6-1	-	-	TRBJ1-2
TGTGCCAGCAGATTAGGACAGAACTATGGCTACACCTTC	CASRLGQNYGYTF	13	TRBV28	-	-	TRBJ1-2
TGTGCCAGCAGCTTGACCGGGAAGAATGAGCAGTTCTTC	CASSLTGKNEQFF	13	TRBV11-2	-	-	TRBJ2-1
TGTGCCATCAGTCCCGGGACAGGGAGGATGGGCAATCAGCCCCAGCATTTT	CAISPGTGRMGNQPQHF	17	TRBV10-3	-	TRBD1	TRBJ1-5
TGTGCCAGCTCACCCGGGACAGGGCTATACGAGCAGTACTTC	CASSPGTGLYEQYF	14	TRBV18	-	TRBD1	TRBJ2-7
TGTGCCAGCAGCCCCCCTGGCGGGAATAACTATGGCTACACCTTC	CASSPPGGNNYGYTF	15	TRBV7-9	-	-	TRBJ1-2
TGTGCCAGCAGCACCTCGGACCGGGTGGAGCAGTACTTC	CASSTSDRVEQYF	13	TRBV9	-	-	TRBJ2-7
TGTGCCAGCAATAACTTGGCCTTCCACCCCCAGCATTTT	CASNNLAFHPQHF	13	TRBV28	-	-	TRBJ1-5
TGCAGCGTGAGGCTAGCGGGAAATGAGCAGTTCTTC	CSVRLAGNEQFF	12	TRBV29-1	few	TRBD2	TRBJ2-1
TGTGCCAGCAGCTCGCAGGGCCCCAGGGGCTACGAGCAGTACTTC	CASSSQGPRGYEQYF	15	TRBV7-8	-	-	TRBJ2-7
TGCAGCGTTAGAGGGAAAGGCCATTATGGCTACACCTTC	CSVRGKGHYGYTF	13	TRBV29-1	-	-	TRBJ1-2
TGTGCCAGCAGTTTATATTTATCGTTTGCGGGTCGGGGTGAGCAGTTCTTC	CASSLYLSFAGRGEQFF	17	TRBV28	-	-	TRBJ2-1
TGCGCCAGCAGCTTGGTTAGCGGGGGGTTAAATAATGAGCAGTTCTTC	CASSLVSGGLNNEQFF	16	TRBV5-1	-	TRBD2	TRBJ2-1
TGCGCCAGCAGCTTGGCCGGGGCTAGAAGCGAGCAGTACTTC	CASSLAGARSEQYF	14	TRBV5-1	-	-	TRBJ2-7
TGTGCCAGCAGCCCCGGGACAGGGTTCTTTCAGTACTTC	CASSPGTGFFQYF	13	TRBV5-5	-	TRBD1	TRBJ2-7
TGTGCCTGGAGTGAACTTCTGAACACTGAAGCTTTCTTT	CAWSELLNTEAFF	13	TRBV30	-	-	TRBJ1-1
TGTGCCAGTGCTGGAAGAGGGAGCACTGAAGCTTTCTTT	CASAGRGSTEAFF	13	TRBV7-3	-	-	TRBJ1-1
TGTGCCAGCAGCTTAGGACAGACCACATCCTACGAGCAGTACTTC	CASSLGQTTSYEQYF	15	TRBV7-9	-	-	TRBJ2-7
TGTGCCAGCTCACTTAGACAGAGCTCTGACACTGAAGCTTTCTTT	CASSLRQSSDTEAFF	15	TRBV18	-	-	TRBJ1-1
TGCAGTGCTAGTAGGCAGTATGGCTACACCTTC	CSASRQYGYTF	11	TRBV20-1	-	-	TRBJ1-2
TGTGCCATCAGAACGACTAGCGGGCTTTACAATGAGCAGTTCTTC	CAIRTTSGLYNEQFF	15	TRBV10-3	-	TRBD2	TRBJ2-1
TGCAGCGTTGGTGGGTACACAGATACGCAGTATTTT	CSVGGYTDTQYF	12	TRBV29-1	few	-	TRBJ2-3
TGTGCCAGCAGCTCGATGCACCAGACACGGCGGGGGACCCAGTACTTC	CASSSMHQTRRGTQYF	16	TRBV7-2	-	-	TRBJ2-5
TGTGCCAGCAGTGAATGGGTTATGGGCCCAAACTATGGCTACACCTTC	CASSEWVMGPNYGYTF	16	TRBV2	-	-	TRBJ1-2
TGTGCCAGCAGTTTGAGGGACGGGTCTGGCTACACCTTC	CASSLRDGSGYTF	13	TRBV27	-	-	TRBJ1-2